These 32 T cell receptor beta chains share one sample of origin, sequenced in a study of T cell responses to AZD1222 COVID-19 vaccine. The method was immunoSEQ multiplex PCR; TCRdb's version includes in-frame clones alone and lacks a portion of them. The sample has more than 100,000 clones, approximately 91% seen once; the top ten hold 1.5% to 2%. Sequenced material: peripheral blood, taken on day 0 of AZD1222 vaccination. These receptors all stem from an adult in good health.

The chain uses TRBV30 and TRBJ2-3, with a possible D match to TRBD2 (7 bases). The V end lost 8 bases, the J end lost 9 bases, and 21 bases lay between the germline ends. Germline assignment: CDR1 GTSNPN and CDR2 SVGIG (reference sequence). The length of the CDR3 is 13 residues. The CDR3 DNA reads TGTGCCCACGGTGGGGGGGCGCAGGGCACGCAGTATTTT. Its protein is CAHGGGAQGTQYF.

J is TRBJ2-3 and V is TRBV3-1 (or the pseudogene TRBV3-2); 10 bases fit TRBD2. The J segment lost 0 bases and the V segment lost 1 base, leaving 1 base of the junction unmatched. Per the germline V gene, CDR1 is LGHDT and CDR2 is YNNKEL (reference sequence). CDR3 length: 16 amino acids. The DNA for the CDR3 is TGTGCCAGCAGCCAAGTAGCGGGGGGTAGCACAGATACGCAGTATTTT. It yields the protein CASSQVAGGSTDTQYF.

Written as DNA, the CDR3 is TGCGCCAGCAGCTTGGCCGTTCCAGGGGGAAACACCATATATTTT. It codes for CASSLAVPGGNTIYF. The chain is built from TRBV5-1 and TRBJ1-3; TRBD1 is a possible D gene (5 bases). The CDR3 consists of 15 residues. Trimming left V 0 bases short and J 4 bases short, with 11 bases between. Germline values: CDR1 SGHRS, CDR2 YFSETQ.

The rearrangement uses TRBV5-1 and TRBJ1-2; D may be TRBD1 (5 bases). V shed 0 bases and J shed 4 bases, with 10 bases lying between them. Germline V gene lookup returns CDR1 SGHRS and CDR2 YFSETQ. The CDR3 is 14 amino acids. The CDR3 region is CASSLGGAGYGYTF. The CDR3 region has the DNA TGCGCCAGCAGCTTGGGGGGCGCCGGCTATGGCTACACCTTC.

The CDR3 sequence is CASTAAALGTQYF. The CDR3 DNA reads TGTGCCAGCACCGCAGCCGCCCTTGGAACGCAGTATTTT. The chain links TRBV6-5 to TRBJ2-3; D unresolved. The V end lost 7 bases, the J end lost 9 bases, and 17 bases lay between the germline ends. Germline-derived CDR1 and CDR2 are MNHEY and SVGAGI. The CDR3 contains 13 residues.

On this clone itself: At one end, the junction sequence differs from germline, possibly due to a read error. V usage is TRBV6-5 and J usage is TRBJ2-3; D is tentatively TRBD1 or TRBD2 (5 bases each). CDR1 is MNHEY, CDR2 SVGAGI, per germline. The CDR3 consists of 11 residues. CDR3 nucleotides: TGTGCCAGCAGGAACGGGGCAGAACAGGTTTTT. Amino acids: CASRNGAEQVF.

The chain combines TRBV4-1 with TRBJ1-2, with D perhaps TRBD1 (6 bases). The germline gives CDR1 MGHRA, CDR2 YSYEKL. The CDR3 covers 13 residues. V lost 3 bases, J lost 7 bases, and 12 bases lay in between. CDR3 nucleotide sequence: TGCGCCAGCAGCCACTCAGGGGCTGGTGGCTACACCTTC. This codes for CASSHSGAGGYTF.

The V and J genes are TRBV4-3 and TRBJ1-2; 8 bases line up with TRBD1. The length of the CDR3 is 16 residues. J lost 5 bases, V lost 1 base, and 9 bases had no gene match. Germline loops: CDR1 LGHNA, CDR2 YSLEER. CDR3 in amino acids: CASSQARQGTGYGYTF. CDR3 DNA sequence: TGCGCCAGCAGCCAAGCTAGACAGGGGACGGGATATGGCTACACCTTC.

The chain has TRBV18 and TRBJ2-1; D is unclear. The CDR3 covers 12 residues. The germline CDR1 and CDR2 sequences are KGHSH and LQKENI. V gave up 3 bases and J gave up 6 bases, with 6 bases separating them. The chain's CDR3 is CASSPLTNEQFF. DNA for the CDR3: TGTGCCAGCTCACCCCTCACCAATGAGCAGTTCTTC.

The chain joins TRBV30 to TRBJ2-1; 9 nucleotides line up with TRBD1. Trimming took 5 bases from V and 5 from J; bases not matched to a gene: 1. The germline V gene has CDR1 GTSNPN and CDR2 SVGIG (reference sequence). This CDR3 comprises 12 residues. CDR3 nucleotides: TGTGCCTGGGGGACAGGGAACAATGAGCAGTTCTTC. Protein sequence: CAWGTGNNEQFF. The full variable domain, its missing parts supplied by reference TRBV30 and TRBJ2-1, is SQTIHQWPATLVQPVGSPLSLECTVEGTSNPNLYWYRQAAGRGLQLLFYSVGIGQISSEVPQNLSASRPQDRQFILSSKKLLLSDSGFYLCAWGTGNNEQFFGPGTRLTVL.

Remarks on this clone: The same CDR3 is also encoded by other DNA sequences in this sample. The genes are TRBV4-3 and TRBJ2-6, with a tentative D call TRBD2 (5 bases). V lost 0 bases to trimming and J lost 0 bases, with 6 bases between them. The CDR3 contains 16 residues. Germline values: CDR1 LGHNA, CDR2 YSLEER. CDR3 sequence (DNA): TGCGCCAGCAGCCAAGAAGGGAGCTCTGGGGCCAACGTCCTGACTTTC. Its translation is CASSQEGSSGANVLTF.

V gene TRBV29-1 combines with J gene TRBJ2-1; the match to TRBD1 covers 11 bases. Germline V gene data show CDR1 as SQVTM and CDR2 as ANQGSEA. There are 11 residues in the CDR3. The CDR3 region is CTLRTGGAQFF. In nucleotides, the CDR3 is TGCACCCTGAGGACAGGGGGCGCGCAGTTCTTC.

V and J are TRBV30 and TRBJ2-5; D remains unclear. The CDR3 contains 12 residues. Germline values: CDR1 GTSNPN, CDR2 SVGIG (reference sequence). The V and J ends lost 4 bases and 0 bases respectively, with 6 bases between them. The CDR3 DNA reads as TGTGCCTGGACCCCGTACCAAGAGACCCAGTACTTC. This translates into CAWTPYQETQYF.

This clone showed up just once. The chain carries TRBV5-5 and TRBJ1-4; no reliable D call. In germline, CDR1 is SGHKS, CDR2 YYEKEE (reference sequence). V was cut by 0 bases and J by 8 bases, with 11 bases left in between. This CDR3 is 14 amino acids long. The CDR3 protein is CASSLGLADEKLFF. The CDR3 region has the DNA TGTGCCAGCAGCTTGGGTTTGGCGGACGAAAAACTGTTTTTT.

The chain uses TRBV5-1 and TRBJ2-3; D possibly corresponds to TRBD2 (7 bases). This CDR3 is 14 amino acids long. The germline CDR1 and CDR2 sequences are SGHRS and YFSETQ. V lost 7 bases to trimming and J lost 2 bases, with 14 bases between them. CDR3 bases: TGCGCCAGCCGGGGGCGGGAGACCACAGATACGCAGTATTTT. Its protein product is CASRGRETTDTQYF.

This clone has at least ten counts. V is TRBV19 and J is TRBJ2-7; D might be TRBD1 (5 bases). This CDR3 contains 14 residues. V dropped 2 bases and J dropped 6 bases, with 14 bases sitting between them. Germline V gene data show CDR1 as LNHDA and CDR2 as SQIVND (reference sequence). The DNA for the CDR3 is TGTGCCAGTAGTATATCCCGCAGGGCCACCGAGCAGTACTTC. It yields the protein CASSISRRATEQYF.

This clone was counted a few times. The CDR3 nucleotides read TGTGCCAGCTCCGGCCGGAACACCGGGGAGCTGTTTTTT. Its protein is CASSGRNTGELFF. V is TRBV18 and J is TRBJ2-2, with D hard to call. V lost 6 bases to trimming and J lost 1 base, with 6 bases between them. The CDR3 is 13 residues long. Germline V gene lookup returns CDR1 KGHSH and CDR2 LQKENI. The entire variable domain, with the rest obtained from reference TRBV18 and TRBJ2-2, is as follows: NAGVMQNPRHLVRRRGQEARLRCSPMKGHSHVYWYRQLPEEGLKFMVYLQKENIIDESGMPKERFSAEFPKEGPSILRIQQVVRGDSAAYFCASSGRNTGELFFGEGSRLTVL.

The rearrangement joins TRBV7-9 to TRBJ1-1; no firm D call. Germline assignment: CDR1 SEHNR and CDR2 FQNEAQ (reference sequence). V was trimmed by 5 bases and J by 5 bases, leaving 15 bases between them. This CDR3 has 14 amino acids. CDR3 nucleotide sequence: TGTGCCAGCAGCCCGGTCTGGCCTAGGACTGAAGCTTTCTTT. Its protein is CASSPVWPRTEAFF.

This sequence joins TRBV10-3 and TRBJ1-1; the D gene is possibly TRBD1 (5 bases). The CDR3 is 14 residues long. Trimming shortened V by 2 bases and J by 2 bases, and 9 bases separated the two germline ends. Germline CDR1 ENHRY, CDR2 SYGVKD. CDR3 loop: CAISEGRANTEAFF. DNA of the CDR3: TGTGCCATCAGTGAGGGCAGGGCAAACACTGAAGCTTTCTTT.

The count of this clone is one. The V and J genes are TRBV7-3 and TRBJ2-3; 7 bases fit TRBD2. J lost 0 bases, V lost 4 bases, and 13 bases had no gene match. The CDR3 length is 18 residues. CDR1 is SGHTA and CDR2 is FQGTGA in the germline V gene. The CDR3 protein is CASSSRRGGLTSTDTQYF. The DNA for the CDR3 is TGTGCCAGCAGCTCACGCCGCGGGGGATTAACTAGCACAGATACGCAGTATTTT.

The rearrangement joins TRBV7-9 to TRBJ2-1, with 9 nucleotides matching TRBD1. From germline, CDR1 is SEHNR and CDR2 FQNEAQ (reference sequence). This CDR3 is 14 amino acids long. V lost 1 base, J lost 7 bases, and 2 bases stayed unmatched. This CDR3 is CASSLVDRGNEQFF. The CDR3 DNA sequence: TGTGCCAGCAGCTTAGTGGACAGGGGAAATGAGCAGTTCTTC. The full variable domain, rest sourced from reference TRBV7-9 and TRBJ2-1, is DTGVSQNPRHKITKRGQNVTFRCDPISEHNRLYWYRQTLGQGPEFLTYFQNEAQLEKSRLLSDRFSAERPKGSFSTLEIQRTEQGDSAMYLCASSLVDRGNEQFFGPGTRLTVL.

The CDR3 sequence is CASSPLGQGSTEAFF. As DNA, the CDR3 is TGTGCCAGTAGTCCCCTGGGGCAGGGCTCCACTGAAGCTTTCTTT. This rearrangement joins TRBV19 to TRBJ1-1; D perhaps matches TRBD1 (5 bases). The CDR3 has 15 amino acids. V shed 5 bases and J shed 4 bases, with 17 bases lying between them. Germline V lookup: CDR1 LNHDA, CDR2 SQIVND (reference sequence).

The V call is TRBV9, the J call TRBJ1-5; D is unclear. In germline, CDR1 is SGDLS, CDR2 YYNGEE. This CDR3 has 14 residues. V was pared by 0 bases and J by 6 bases, with 10 bases between. The CDR3 coding sequence is TGTGCCAGCAGCGTAGAGTCAGGTCCTCAGCCCCAGCATTTT. It encodes CASSVESGPQPQHF.

The chain couples TRBV19 to TRBJ2-1; TRBD2 matches 10 bases. The ends lost 6 bases at V and 8 bases at J; junction bases unmatched: 13. This CDR3 has 16 residues. Germline V gene sequence: CDR1 LNHDA, CDR2 SQIVND (reference sequence). For the CDR3, the DNA is TGTGCCAGTAGCTTAACTCCTAGCGGGAGACCCGATGAGCAGTTCTTC. Amino acid sequence: CASSLTPSGRPDEQFF.

The chain carries TRBV5-1 and TRBJ1-4, with D uncertain. The CDR3 sequence is 15 residues long. Germline assignment: CDR1 SGHRS and CDR2 YFSETQ. V was cut by 0 bases and J by 3 bases, with 9 bases left in between. CDR3 amino acids: CASSLARSPNEKLFF. For the CDR3, the DNA is TGCGCCAGCAGCTTGGCCAGATCCCCTAATGAAAAACTGTTTTTT.

The rearrangement joins TRBV7-2 to TRBJ1-2; no firm D call. Germline CDR1 reads SGHTA; CDR2 reads FQGNSA. This CDR3 has 13 amino acids. V was clipped by 2 bases and J by 4 bases, with 8 bases between them. CDR3 loop: CASSLQDTYGYTF. The CDR3 DNA reads TGTGCCAGCAGCTTACAAGACACCTATGGCTACACCTTC.

This clone has a single count. The chain has TRBV4-3 and TRBJ1-3, with D perhaps matching TRBD1 (6 bases). Trimming shortened V by 4 bases and J by 4 bases, and 20 bases separated the two germline ends. This CDR3 has 17 residues. CDR1 and CDR2 from the germline V gene are LGHNA and YSLEER. CDR3 loop: CASSLGVAGEGGNTIYF. The DNA for the CDR3 is TGCGCCAGCAGCCTCGGGGTGGCAGGGGAGGGAGGAAACACCATATATTTT.

The chain uses TRBV7-8 and TRBJ1-5; TRBD1 matches 8 bases. Trimming removed 4 bases from V and 4 bases from J; junction bases left unmatched: 9. The CDR3 extends over 16 amino acids. CDR1 and CDR2 (germline): SGHVS, FQNEAQ. CDR3 DNA sequence: TGTGCCAGCAGCTCTATTTCCAGGGGGCTTAATCAGCCCCAGCATTTT. This codes for CASSSISRGLNQPQHF. The full variable domain, with the rest looked up from reference TRBV7-8 and TRBJ1-5, is GAGVSQSPRYKVAKRGQDVALRCDPISGHVSLFWYQQALGQGPEFLTYFQNEAQLDKSGLPSDRFFAERPEGSVSTLKIQRTQQEDSAVYLCASSSISRGLNQPQHFGDGTRLSIL.

This sequence joins TRBV20-1 and TRBJ2-3; 8 nucleotides line up with TRBD2. V trimming: 3 bases; J trimming: 0 bases; junction bases outside the gene matches: 8. Germline V gene lookup returns CDR1 DFQATT and CDR2 SNEGSKA (reference sequence). This CDR3 contains 16 residues. CDR3 in DNA: TGCAGTGCTAGTTTCGGGGGGGGGACTAGCACAGATACGCAGTATTTT. This encodes CSASFGGGTSTDTQYF.

This CDR3 reads CASSRAPGLADYEQYF. CDR3 DNA: TGTGCCAGCAGCCGAGCCCCGGGACTAGCGGACTACGAGCAGTACTTC. The chain couples TRBV7-9 to TRBJ2-7; 11 nucleotides line up with TRBD2. CDR1 is SEHNR, CDR2 FQNEAQ, per germline (reference sequence). Trimming at V came to 5 bases and at J to 3 bases, leaving 9 bases not matched to a gene. The CDR3 length is 16 residues.

This rearrangement joins TRBV7-3 to TRBJ1-5, with D tentatively TRBD1 (6 bases). V gave up 1 base and J gave up 7 bases, with 14 bases separating them. This CDR3 is 15 amino acids long. Germline V gives CDR1 SGHTA, CDR2 FQGTGA. CDR3 region: CASSLNGRGDQPQHF. The CDR3 DNA sequence: TGTGCCAGCAGCTTAAATGGCAGGGGAGACCAGCCCCAGCATTTT.

The chain recombines TRBV6-5 with TRBJ1-1; D unclear. Germline V lookup: CDR1 MNHEY, CDR2 SVGAGI. This CDR3 comprises 11 residues. The V end was cut by 8 bases, the J end by 6 bases, with 10 bases between. For the CDR3, the DNA is TGTGCCAGCCGTTCTCGGGCTGAAGCTTTCTTT. Translated: CASRSRAEAFF.